The subject of this entry is one T cell receptor beta chain. J lost 0 bases, V lost 1 base, and 11 bases had no gene match. Germline V gene lookup returns CDR1 SGHRS and CDR2 YFSETQ. The CDR3 loop spans 18 amino acids. The entry originates in a study of blood T cells in healthy people across ages. It was with a sample-barcoded 5' primer and a J-beta primer mix that a second PCR of about 6 to 12 cycles was run. TCRdb re-derived calls from the 5' RACE reads in MiXCR, one entry per CDR3 protein. The table lists 890,000 or so distinct CDR3 sequences, roughly 60% of them singletons. Material: blood. The source is a man aged 25 to 40 in good health. The genes are TRBV5-1 and TRBJ1-1; the match to TRBD1 covers 8 bases. The CDR3 DNA follows: TGCGCCAGCAGCTTGAATGCAGGGGGCGTTTTTATGAACACTGAAGCTTTCTTT. Translation: CASSLNAGGVFMNTEAFF.